This TCR beta chain was sequenced during a study of cytomegalovirus exposure and HLA in healthy donors. The PCR ran on 60 Vbeta and 13 Jbeta primers. Clones were read by immunoSEQ multiplex PCR, and TCRdb kept only the in-frame ones, dropping some. The table records some 120,000 clones, 79% of them present only once. Trimming shortened V by 2 bases and J by 7 bases, and 13 bases separated the two germline ends. There are 14 residues in the CDR3. Germline CDR1 and CDR2: SGHNT and YYREEE (reference sequence). Sequenced: PBMCs. This sequence was found in a man aged 18 to 35 in good health and CMV-seronegative. The V call is TRBV5-4, the J call TRBJ2-1; tentatively, D is TRBD2 (6 bases). CDR3 residues: CASSFGSGGNEQFF. The CDR3 DNA reads as TGTGCCAGCAGCTTTGGTAGCGGAGGAAATGAGCAGTTCTTC.